One sample yielded the 9 T cell receptor beta chains listed below, sequenced in a study of cytomegalovirus exposure and HLA in healthy donors. PCR involved 60 Vbeta and 13 Jbeta primers. Only in-frame clones appear in the TCRdb table, and some are missing; sequencing was by immunoSEQ multiplex PCR. The sample lists 50,000 or so clones, roughly 84% occurring once. Material: PBMCs. The source is a woman aged 18-29 years in good health and CMV-seronegative.

The chain employs TRBV19 and TRBJ1-1; TRBD1 matches at 7 bases. Germline loops: CDR1 LNHDA, CDR2 SQIVND (reference sequence). The CDR3 is 16 residues long. V dropped 4 bases and J dropped 0; count of bases not matched to a gene: 8. CDR3 nucleotides: TGTGCCAGTAGTACCCTACGGGGACAGATGAACACTGAAGCTTTCTTT. Translating it yields CASSTLRGQMNTEAFF.

The CDR3 coding sequence is TGTGCCAGCAGTGAATACCCGACAGGGGTATATGAAAAACTGTTTTTT. Amino acids: CASSEYPTGVYEKLFF. This chain links TRBV2 with TRBJ1-4; TRBD1 matches at 8 bases. The CDR3 consists of 16 residues. The V gene end was trimmed by 2 bases and the J gene end by 6 bases; junction bases not matched to a gene: 8. Germline CDR1 is SNHLY and CDR2 is FYNNEI.

This chain connects TRBV28 to TRBJ1-1, with 8 bases identical to TRBD1. The germline gives CDR1 MDHEN, CDR2 SYDVKM. CDR3 length equals 15 residues. V gave up 5 bases and J gave up 5 bases; unmatched junction bases: 10. The CDR3 sequence: CASSPSQGAGTEAFF. In nucleotides, the CDR3 is TGTGCCAGCAGTCCATCCCAGGGGGCGGGTACTGAAGCTTTCTTT.

V and J are TRBV6-6 and TRBJ2-1, with a weak D call TRBD1 (6 bases). The CDR3 length is 15 residues. V lost 0 bases to trimming and J lost 7 bases, with 13 bases between them. The germline gives CDR1 MNHNY, CDR2 SVGAGI (reference sequence). The CDR3 is CASSYSGQGSNEQFF. CDR3 DNA: TGTGCCAGCAGTTACTCGGGCCAGGGGTCGAATGAGCAGTTCTTC.

The CDR3 nucleotides are TGTGCCAGCAGGTTACAGGGTTCCTATGGCTACACCTTC. Its translation: CASRLQGSYGYTF. The V gene is TRBV6-5, the J gene TRBJ1-2, with D possibly being TRBD1 (6 bases). There are 13 residues in the CDR3. V was clipped by 6 bases and J by 4 bases, with 12 bases between them. Germline V lookup: CDR1 MNHEY, CDR2 SVGAGI.

The rearrangement joins TRBV19 to TRBJ1-2, with 7 bases that match TRBD1. CDR1 is LNHDA, CDR2 SQIVND, per germline (reference sequence). The CDR3 loop spans 13 amino acids. V shed 5 bases, J shed 7 bases, and the junction held 7 bases outside the gene matches. For the CDR3, the DNA is TGTGCCAGTAGTCCCTCAGGGGGATCTGGCTACACCTTC. This sequence encodes CASSPSGGSGYTF. The complete variable domain, with remaining parts taken from reference TRBV19 and TRBJ1-2, reads DGGITQSPKYLFRKEGQNVTLSCEQNLNHDAMYWYRQDPGQGLRLIYYSQIVNDFQKGDIAEGYSVSREKKESFPLTVTSAQKNPTAFYLCASSPSGGSGYTFGSGTRLTVV.

This chain connects TRBV7-9 to TRBJ1-2; D gene uncertain. The V end lost 4 bases, the J end lost 1 base, and 7 bases lay between the germline ends. Looked up from germline, CDR1 is SEHNR and CDR2 is FQNEAQ (reference sequence). This CDR3 contains 13 residues. CDR3 bases: TGTGCCAGCAGCTCGCAGATTAACTATGGCTACACCTTC. Protein product: CASSSQINYGYTF. Full variable domain (outside the CDR3, taken from reference TRBV7-9 and TRBJ1-2): DTGVSQNPRHKITKRGQNVTFRCDPISEHNRLYWYRQTLGQGPEFLTYFQNEAQLEKSRLLSDRFSAERPKGSFSTLEIQRTEQGDSAMYLCASSSQINYGYTFGSGTRLTVV.

This chain uses TRBV19 with TRBJ1-2; TRBD1 aligns across 9 bases. Germline V gene lookup returns CDR1 LNHDA and CDR2 SQIVND (reference sequence). Germline trimming cut 7 bases from V and 5 bases from J; bases unmatched to any gene: 11. The CDR3 has 15 amino acids. The CDR3 region is CASTDVAGQGYGYTF. CDR3 sequence (DNA): TGTGCCAGTACCGATGTGGCGGGACAGGGATATGGCTACACCTTC.

V usage is TRBV4-2 and J usage is TRBJ1-2, with 7 bases identical to TRBD1. The ends lost 6 bases at V and 4 bases at J; junction bases unmatched: 8. This CDR3 spans 14 amino acids. Looked up from germline, CDR1 is LGHNA and CDR2 is YNFKEQ. This CDR3 reads CASRLQPGGYGYTF. The DNA of the CDR3 is TGTGCCAGCAGACTTCAACCAGGGGGCTATGGCTACACCTTC.